This TCR beta chain was identified in a study of a mutant IDH1 vaccine in newly diagnosed glioma. Study at large: Each patient was administered eight vaccinations, scheduled in weeks 1, 3, 5, 7, 11, 15, 19 and 23. Most patients had radiochemotherapy with temozolomide before enrollment; others had one alone.

Here immunoSEQ multiplex PCR was the method, and the copy in TCRdb shows in-frame clones only, minus some. The sample gives 52,000 or so clones, about 80% of which show up once; 6.2% is in the top ten. Study outcomes and limitations: Vaccine-induced responses were seen in about 95% of patients, spanning several MHC alleles.

The sample's time point: week 23, last vaccination. Each vaccine dose was 300 ug of mutant IDH1 20-mer peptide, with topical imiquimod. Astrocytomas that were new, WHO grade 3 or 4, IDH1-mutant and ATRX-lost were present in the donors. A note on this clone: The antigen is undetermined.

V was pared by 7 bases and J by 3 bases, with 13 bases between. Per the germline V gene, CDR1 is SQVTM and CDR2 is ANQGSEA. The CDR3 totals 13 residues. The chain carries TRBV29-1 and TRBJ1-5; D call uncertain. Sequencing used PBMCs, obtained from a glioma patient whose treatment included an IDH1 peptide vaccine. This sequence originates from a man in his forties with glioma. CDR3 in amino acids: CSAAHGDNQPQHF. As DNA, the CDR3 is TGCAGCGCCGCTCATGGGGACAATCAGCCCCAGCATTTT.